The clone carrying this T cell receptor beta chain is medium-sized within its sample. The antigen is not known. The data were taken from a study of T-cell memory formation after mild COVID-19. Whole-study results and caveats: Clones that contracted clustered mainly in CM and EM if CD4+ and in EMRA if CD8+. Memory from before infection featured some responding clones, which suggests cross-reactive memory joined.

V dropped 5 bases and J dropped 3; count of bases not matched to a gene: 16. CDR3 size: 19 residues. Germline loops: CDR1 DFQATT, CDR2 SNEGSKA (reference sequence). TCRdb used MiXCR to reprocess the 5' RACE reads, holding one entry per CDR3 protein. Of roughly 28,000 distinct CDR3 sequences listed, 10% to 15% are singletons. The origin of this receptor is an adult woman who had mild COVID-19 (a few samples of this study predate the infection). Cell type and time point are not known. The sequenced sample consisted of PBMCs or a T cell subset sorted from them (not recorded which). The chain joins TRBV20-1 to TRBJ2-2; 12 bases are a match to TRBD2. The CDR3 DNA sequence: TGCAGTGCTCGGGTACAACAGGGAACTAGCGGGAGGTACACCGGGGAGCTGTTTTTT. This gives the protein CSARVQQGTSGRYTGELFF.